This T cell receptor (beta chain) was captured by sequencing in a study of response to subunit inactivated influenza vaccine. General observations from the study: The authors put forward the suggestion that each seasonal influenza vaccination may bring in only a limited number of new T cells.

One entry per CDR3 protein results from TCRdb running MiXCR on the RT-PCR reads. The sample has 450,000 to 500,000 distinct CDR3 sequences; over 9.5% are singletons. With 0 bases removed from V and 4 bases from J, the gap between germline ends came to 14 bases. Germline V gene lookup returns CDR1 MNHEY and CDR2 SVGEGT. This CDR3 contains 16 residues. This clonotype was detected ten times or more. The antigen is unknown. The source of this sequence is a man in his forties or fifties who received an inactivated influenza vaccine. The sample consisted of PBMCs from blood, taken about 40 days after vaccination. The gene calls are TRBV6-2 or TRBV6-3 and TRBJ2-3; possibly TRBD2 for D (6 bases). The CDR3 loop is CASSYSAGYDPDTQYF. The CDR3 DNA reads as TGTGCCAGCAGTTACTCTGCGGGGTATGACCCAGATACGCAGTATTTT.